This TCR beta chain was observed in a study of shared clonotypes between healthy human individuals. Sequencing was performed with immunoSEQ multiplex PCR; in TCRdb, only in-frame clones are kept and a portion is missing. This sample has a few million clones, with more than 80% found just once. V dropped 10 bases and J dropped 4; count of bases not matched to a gene: 4. CDR3 length equals 13 residues. Germline assignment: CDR1 MNHEY and CDR2 SMNVEV (reference sequence). Sequenced: naive CD4+ T cells from PBMCs. Subset described: CD45RA+ positively selected. The clonotype originates from a man aged 18 to 35 in good health. Some clones in this sample may be carry-over from other donors' samples. The chain links TRBV27 to TRBJ2-1, with 10 bases matching TRBD1. This CDR3 is CAIQGQGYNEQFF. CDR3 sequence (DNA): TGTGCCATCCAGGGACAGGGGTACAATGAGCAGTTCTTC.